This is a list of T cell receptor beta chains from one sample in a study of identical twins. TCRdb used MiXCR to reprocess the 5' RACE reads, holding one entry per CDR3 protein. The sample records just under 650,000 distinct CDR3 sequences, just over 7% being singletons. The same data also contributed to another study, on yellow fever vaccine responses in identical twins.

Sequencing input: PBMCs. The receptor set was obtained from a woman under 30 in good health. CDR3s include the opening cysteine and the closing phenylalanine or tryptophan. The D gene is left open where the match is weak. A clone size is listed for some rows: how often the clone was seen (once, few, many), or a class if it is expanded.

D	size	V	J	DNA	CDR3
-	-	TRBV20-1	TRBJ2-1	TGCAGTGCTTCCCGCCAGTCGTTAGCGGACTCCTACAATGAGCAGTTCTTC	CSASRQSLADSYNEQFF
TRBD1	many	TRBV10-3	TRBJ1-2	TGTGCCATCAGTGCAATACAGGGGAGGGATGGCTACACCTTC	CAISAIQGRDGYTF
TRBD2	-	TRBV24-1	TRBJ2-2	TGTGCTACCCATAACTCGGGGGGCACCGGGGAGCTGTTTTTT	CATHNSGGTGELFF
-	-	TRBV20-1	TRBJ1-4	TGCAGTGCTAGAGATAGCGGCAGGGTTGTCGAAAAACTGTTTTTT	CSARDSGRVVEKLFF
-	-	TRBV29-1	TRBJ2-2	TGCAGCGTTAAGGACGGGACGAACACCGGGGAGCTGTTTTTT	CSVKDGTNTGELFF
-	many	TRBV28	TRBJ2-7	TGTGCCAGCAGTTTTCGGCAGCGAGCCACGCCAGAGCAGTACTTC	CASSFRQRATPEQYF
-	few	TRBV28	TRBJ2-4	TGTGCCAGCAGTTTTTCCGGACGACAGACAATTCAGTACTTC	CASSFSGRQTIQYF
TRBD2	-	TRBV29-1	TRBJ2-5	TGCAGCGTTGAACTAGCGGCTCAAGAGACCCAGTACTTC	CSVELAAQETQYF
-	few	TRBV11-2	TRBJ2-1	TGTGCCAGCAGCTTAGGCGGAGCGGGTGCTAATGAGCAGTTCTTC	CASSLGGAGANEQFF
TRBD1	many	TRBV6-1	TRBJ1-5	TGTGCCAGCAGGGGACAGACTAATCAGCCCCAGCATTTT	CASRGQTNQPQHF
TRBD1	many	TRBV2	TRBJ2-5	TGTGCCAGCAGTACACGACAGGGTTGGGAACAAGAGACCCAGTACTTC	CASSTRQGWEQETQYF
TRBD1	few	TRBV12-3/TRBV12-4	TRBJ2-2	TGTGCCAGCAGCTTCGGGACAGGGAGGCTGACCGGGGAGCTGTTTTTT	CASSFGTGRLTGELFF
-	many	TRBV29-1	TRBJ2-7	TGCAGCGTGGGACGTACGCCCTACGAGCAGTACTTC	CSVGRTPYEQYF
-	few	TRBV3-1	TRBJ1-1	TGTGCCAGCAGCCAAGGAGGACGTAGGGCTGAAGCTTTCTTT	CASSQGGRRAEAFF
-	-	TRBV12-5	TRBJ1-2	TGTGCTAGTGGTCTTGGATCGGACTCCTATGGCTACACCTTC	CASGLGSDSYGYTF
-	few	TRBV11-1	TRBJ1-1	TGTGCCAGCAGCTTTAAGACTCTTGAAGCTTTCTTT	CASSFKTLEAFF
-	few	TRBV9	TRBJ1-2	TGTGCCAGCAGCGTAGGGACGGAATACTATGGCTACACCTTC	CASSVGTEYYGYTF
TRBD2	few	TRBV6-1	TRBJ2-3	TGTGCCAGCAACCGGGGGGAAGGAAGCACAGATACGCAGTATTTT	CASNRGEGSTDTQYF
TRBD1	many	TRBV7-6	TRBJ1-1	TGTGCCAGCAGCTTAGGGACAGGGGCGGTTGCTTTCTTT	CASSLGTGAVAFF
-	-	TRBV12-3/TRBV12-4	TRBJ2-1	TGTGCCAGCACCGGAATTGGTGAGCAGTTCTTC	CASTGIGEQFF
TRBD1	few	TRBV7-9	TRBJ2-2	TGTGCCAGCAGCCGGAACAGGGGGCAAGTCACCGGGGAGCTGTTTTTT	CASSRNRGQVTGELFF
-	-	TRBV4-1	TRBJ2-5	TGCGCCAGCAGCCAAGATGGATTGGGGGGCCGCGAGACCCAGTACTTC	CASSQDGLGGRETQYF
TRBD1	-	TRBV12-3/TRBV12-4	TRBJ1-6	TGTGCCAGCAGCCCCGGGACAGGGCGGTACTCACCCCTCCACTTT	CASSPGTGRYSPLHF
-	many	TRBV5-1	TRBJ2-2	TGCGCCAGCGGTTATTCCGGGGAGCTGTTTTTT	CASGYSGELFF
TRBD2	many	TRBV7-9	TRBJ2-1	TGTGCCAGCAGCGAGACTAGCGGGAGGTACAATGAGCAGTTCTTC	CASSETSGRYNEQFF
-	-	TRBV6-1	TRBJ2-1	TGTGCCAGCAGTAGGGACTTCCCCCTTTTCAATGAGCAGTTCTTC	CASSRDFPLFNEQFF
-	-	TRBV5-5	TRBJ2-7	TGTGCCAGCAGCCATGCTCTAGCCTCTCTCGACGAGCAGTACTTC	CASSHALASLDEQYF
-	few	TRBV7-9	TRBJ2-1	TGTGCCAGCAGCGCAGGGGGGTCTGAGCAGTTCTTC	CASSAGGSEQFF